The next 14 T cell receptor beta chains were all read from a single sample in a study of blood T cell repertoires in COVID-19. Data came from immunoSEQ multiplex PCR; TCRdb stores just in-frame clones and leaves some out. The sample yields more than 70,000 clones, approximately 80% seen once. Sequencing was done on a sample of peripheral blood. Receptors originate from a woman in her sixties or seventies with acute or convalescent COVID-19.

The gene calls are TRBV27 and TRBJ2-7, with 12 bases identical to TRBD2. The CDR3 extends over 15 amino acids. Germline assignment: CDR1 MNHEY and CDR2 SMNVEV (reference sequence). J lost 3 bases, V lost 3 bases, and 3 bases had no gene match. The CDR3 here is CASSLTSGGSYEQYF. The CDR3 DNA is TGTGCCAGCAGTTTGACTAGCGGGGGAAGCTACGAGCAGTACTTC.

The chain links TRBV7-9 to TRBJ2-1; TRBD2 matches 8 bases. In germline, CDR1 is SEHNR, CDR2 FQNEAQ (reference sequence). After removal of 5 bases from V and 0 bases from J, the junction contained 9 bases not matched to a gene. The CDR3 runs to 17 residues. This CDR3 reads CASSNKLAAHSYNEQFF. For the CDR3, the DNA is TGTGCCAGCAGCAACAAACTAGCGGCTCACTCCTACAATGAGCAGTTCTTC.

This sequence joins TRBV11-2 and TRBJ2-3; TRBD1 matches at 7 bases. After removal of 3 bases from V and 5 bases from J, the junction contained 5 bases not matched to a gene. CDR1 is SGHAT, CDR2 FQNNGV, per germline. This CDR3 contains 14 residues. For the CDR3, the DNA is TGTGCCAGCAGCTTCGACAGGGCTATAGATACGCAGTATTTT. Its translation is CASSFDRAIDTQYF.

This chain joins TRBV10-3 and TRBJ1-3; possible D gene TRBD1, 6 bases. CDR3 size: 15 residues. Germline assignment: CDR1 ENHRY and CDR2 SYGVKD. The ends were cut back, 6 bases at V and 0 bases at J, with 12 bases in the middle. The CDR3 nucleotides read TGTGCCATCAGCCTCACAGGGAACTCTGGAAACACCATATATTTT. This codes for CAISLTGNSGNTIYF.

This clone was picked up a small number of times. The gene calls are TRBV9 and TRBJ2-6; the D gene is possibly TRBD2 (6 bases). There are 17 residues in the CDR3. Trimming took 0 bases from V and 0 from J, leaving 10 bases between them. Per germline, CDR1 SGDLS and CDR2 YYNGEE. The CDR3 region is CASSVGRRGSGANVLTF. The CDR3 nucleotides are TGTGCCAGCAGCGTAGGGAGGAGGGGCTCTGGGGCCAACGTCCTGACTTTC.

In its sample, this clone was seen a few times. The chain joins TRBV12-3 or TRBV12-4 to TRBJ2-5; D call uncertain. V lost 4 bases, J lost 5 bases, and 11 bases lay in between. CDR3 length: 13 residues. The CDR3 DNA reads TGTGCCAGCAGTTACAGCTTTCTGGAGACCCAGTACTTC. It specifies CASSYSFLETQYF.

This sequence joins TRBV9 and TRBJ2-5, with 11 bases identical to TRBD2. The CDR3 is made up of 14 amino acids. V was clipped by 1 base and J by 4 bases; unmatched bases: 0. Looked up from germline, CDR1 is SGDLS and CDR2 is YYNGEE. CDR3 residues: CASSVLAGGETQYF. The CDR3 DNA reads TGTGCCAGCAGCGTACTAGCGGGAGGAGAGACCCAGTACTTC.

The V call is TRBV21-1, the J call TRBJ2-1; no DNA check was done on the table's D call, TRBD2. TRBV21-1 is flagged as a pseudogene. The CDR3 consists of 20 residues. CDR3 coding DNA: TGTGCCAGCAGCACGAAAGGCCCCTTACTAGCGGGAAGCTCCTACAATGAGCAGTTCTTC. Translation: CASSTKGPLLAGSSYNEQFF.

This clone was recorded a few times. V is TRBV6-4 and J is TRBJ1-2, with a tentative D call TRBD1 (5 bases). The CDR3 has 15 residues. CDR1 is MRHNA and CDR2 is SNTAGT in the germline V gene. The ends were cut back, 8 bases at V and 2 bases at J, with 18 bases in the middle. In nucleotides, the CDR3 is TGTGCCAGCCTAATCTCGGACACCGAAAACTATGGCTACACCTTC. Protein product: CASLISDTENYGYTF.

Details on this clone: Mismatch with germline at one junction end may stem from a read error. V is TRBV4-1 and J is TRBJ1-5, with 7 bases identical to TRBD1. The germline V gene encodes CDR1 MGHRA and CDR2 YSYEKL. This CDR3 is built from 16 residues. CDR3 nucleotide sequence: TGCGCCAGCAGCAAAGACGTAGAAGGGGGCCATCAGCCCCAGCATTTT. It yields the protein CASSKDVEGGHQPQHF.

The chain combines TRBV2 with TRBJ2-2; 7 bases are a match to TRBD1. This CDR3 has 14 amino acids. Germline V gene lookup returns CDR1 SNHLY and CDR2 FYNNEI. Unmatched junction bases numbered 6, after V lost 4 bases and J lost 7 bases. Here the CDR3 DNA reads TGTGCCAGCAGTGGGGGACAGTTTAACGGGGAGCTGTTTTTT. It codes for CASSGGQFNGELFF.

The chain carries TRBV7-6 and TRBJ1-3, with 8 bases matching TRBD1. This CDR3 comprises 15 residues. With V trimmed by 5 bases and J by 4 bases, 7 bases remained unmatched. Germline V gene lookup returns CDR1 SGHVS and CDR2 FNYEAQ. In DNA, the CDR3 is TGTGCCAGCAGCGAACAGGGGGTTCTGGGAAACACCATATATTTT. Its protein product is CASSEQGVLGNTIYF.

The gene calls are TRBV27 and TRBJ1-2, with 11 bases lining up with TRBD1. Germline values: CDR1 MNHEY, CDR2 SMNVEV (reference sequence). The J segment lost 7 bases and the V segment lost 2 bases, leaving 3 bases of the junction unmatched. The CDR3 is 14 residues long. The CDR3 region is CASSLRTGGGGYTF. The DNA of the CDR3 is TGTGCCAGCAGTTTAAGGACAGGGGGCGGTGGCTACACCTTC.

The gene calls are TRBV5-6 and TRBJ1-1; TRBD1 agrees at 8 bases. The CDR3 runs to 15 residues. Germline V gene data show CDR1 as SGHDT and CDR2 as YYEEEE. Germline trimming cut 8 bases from V and 7 bases from J; bases unmatched to any gene: 16. This CDR3 is CASTNLRGRIGEAFF. The CDR3 nucleotides read TGTGCCAGTACTAACCTCAGGGGGCGTATTGGTGAAGCTTTCTTT.